This is a list of T cell receptor beta chains from one sample in a study of regulatory T cells in long-lasting Graves disease. TCRdb passed the multiplex PCR reads through MiXCR, listing each CDR3 protein once. The sample records 400,000 to 500,000 distinct CDR3 sequences, approximately 15% being singletons. This sample also belongs to another study, concerning T cells in Graves' hyperthyroidism and ophthalmopathy.

The specimen was peripheral blood mononuclear cells (PBMCs), collected at new diagnosis, from a patient treated with antithyroid drugs. These receptors came from a woman in her thirties or forties with Graves disease. CDR3s include the opening cysteine and the closing phenylalanine or tryptophan. D genes are given only for firm matches. Clone size, where shown, is once, few, many, or a class for clones that have expanded.

NA	TRBV12-3/TRBV12-4	many	TRBJ2-5	CASSLVQRETQYF	TGTGCCAGCAGCTTGGTTCAGAGGGAGACCCAGTACTTC
NA	TRBV6-5	many	TRBJ1-1	CASSSWGGGLSNTEAFF	TGTGCCAGCAGTTCGTGGGGCGGGGGGCTATCGAACACTGAAGCTTTCTTT
TRBD1	TRBV19	many	TRBJ1-1	CASMPRGLTEAFF	TGTGCCAGTATGCCCAGGGGGCTGACTGAAGCTTTCTTT
NA	TRBV4-3	NA	TRBJ2-7	CASSQDPTEQYF	TGCGCCAGCAGCCAAGATCCTACCGAGCAGTACTTC
TRBD1	TRBV9	NA	TRBJ2-3	CASSYSGTGGITDTQYF	TGTGCCAGCAGCTATTCAGGGACAGGGGGTATCACAGATACGCAGTATTTT
NA	TRBV6-1	NA	TRBJ1-1	CASSDPRGRNTEAFF	TGTGCCAGCAGTGACCCCAGGGGCCGGAACACTGAAGCTTTCTTT
NA	TRBV4-3	few	TRBJ1-1	CASSQGIGPLDTEAFF	TGCGCCAGCAGCCAAGGAATAGGGCCATTGGACACTGAAGCTTTCTTT
TRBD1	TRBV2	NA	TRBJ2-6	CASSEVRTGPNRSGANVLTF	TGTGCCAGCAGTGAAGTGAGGACAGGGCCTAATCGCTCTGGGGCCAACGTCCTGACTTTC
TRBD2	TRBV27	many	TRBJ2-1	CASSFQPGLASSYNEQFF	TGTGCCAGCAGTTTCCAACCCGGACTAGCGAGCTCCTACAATGAGCAGTTCTTC
NA	TRBV29-1	many	TRBJ1-1	CSVDGDPEAFF	TGCAGCGTTGACGGGGATCCTGAAGCTTTCTTT
NA	TRBV5-5	many	TRBJ2-7	CASSSTLDRNYEQYF	TGTGCCAGCAGCTCCACCCTTGACAGGAACTACGAGCAGTACTTC
NA	TRBV9	many	TRBJ1-1	CASSVEENTEAFF	TGTGCCAGCAGCGTGGAGGAGAACACTGAAGCTTTCTTT
NA	TRBV30	NA	TRBJ1-3	CAWRGVGNTIYF	TGTGCCTGGAGAGGCGTCGGAAACACCATATATTTT
NA	TRBV18	many	TRBJ1-1	CASSNGRGNTEAFF	TGTGCCAGCTCAAACGGACGGGGAAACACTGAAGCTTTCTTT
NA	TRBV4-1	NA	TRBJ1-2	CASSQGRDGYTF	TGCGCCAGCAGCCAAGGGAGAGATGGCTACACCTTC
NA	TRBV6-1	NA	TRBJ1-5	CASSEATGVSNQPQHF	TGTGCCAGCAGTGAAGCTACCGGGGTTAGCAATCAGCCCCAGCATTTT
TRBD1	TRBV18	NA	TRBJ2-5	CASSPRDRAFGETQYF	TGTGCCAGCTCACCCCGGGACAGGGCTTTCGGAGAGACCCAGTACTTC
TRBD2	TRBV7-3	many	TRBJ2-1	CASSRTATSGKDEQFF	TGTGCCAGCAGCCGAACTGCCACTAGCGGGAAGGATGAGCAGTTCTTC
NA	TRBV4-3	once	TRBJ2-1	CASSQELGSSYNEQFF	TGCGCCAGCAGCCAAGAATTGGGGAGCTCCTACAATGAGCAGTTCTTC
NA	TRBV6-5	NA	TRBJ2-2	CASSYSPGELFF	TGTGCCAGCAGTTACTCTCCCGGGGAGCTGTTTTTT
TRBD1	TRBV7-9	many	TRBJ2-5	CASSEDRVIETQYF	TGTGCCAGCAGCGAGGACAGGGTAATTGAGACCCAGTACTTC
NA	TRBV5-8	many	TRBJ2-1	CASSLRGNSYNEQFF	TGTGCCAGCAGCTTGAGGGGAAATTCCTACAATGAGCAGTTCTTC
NA	TRBV6-1	many	TRBJ2-6	CASSPGSGANVLTF	TGTGCCAGCAGCCCCGGGTCTGGGGCCAACGTCCTGACTTTC
NA	TRBV10-3	few	TRBJ2-1	CAIRERPRSYNEQFF	TGTGCCATCAGAGAGCGGCCCCGCTCCTACAATGAGCAGTTCTTC
NA	TRBV28	many	TRBJ1-6	CASCFKGRGSPLHF	TGTGCCAGCTGTTTTAAAGGACGGGGTTCACCCCTCCACTTT
TRBD1	TRBV6-1	few	TRBJ2-7	CAGAHVDRSYEQYF	TGTGCCGGGGCCCATGTGGACAGGTCCTACGAGCAGTACTTC
TRBD2	TRBV12-3/TRBV12-4	NA	TRBJ2-1	CASSLFSGGYNEQFF	TGTGCCAGCAGTTTGTTTAGCGGGGGCTACAATGAGCAGTTCTTC
NA	TRBV20-1	many	TRBJ2-3	CSTHDRQDPTDTQYF	TGCAGTACCCATGACCGACAGGACCCCACAGATACGCAGTATTTT
NA	TRBV4-1	NA	TRBJ2-1	CASSLLPRGEYNEQFF	TGCGCCAGCAGCCTACTACCCAGGGGAGAGTACAATGAGCAGTTCTTC
TRBD2	TRBV20-1	NA	TRBJ2-5	CSAKGLAEETQYF	TGCAGTGCTAAGGGGCTAGCGGAAGAGACCCAGTACTTC
TRBD1	TRBV6-2/TRBV6-3	NA	TRBJ2-4	CASGARTGLKNIQYF	TGTGCCAGCGGAGCTAGGACAGGACTCAAAAACATTCAGTACTTC
NA	TRBV4-1	NA	TRBJ1-5	CASSQGLGNQPQHF	TGCGCCAGCAGTCAGGGCCTCGGGAATCAGCCCCAGCATTTT
TRBD1	TRBV29-1	few	TRBJ2-5	CSARGSGGETQYF	TGCAGCGCCCGAGGGTCAGGGGGTGAGACCCAGTACTTC
TRBD2	TRBV11-2	many	TRBJ2-3	CASSLFLAGGNADTQYF	TGTGCCAGCAGCTTATTCCTAGCGGGAGGGAACGCAGATACGCAGTATTTT
NA	TRBV6-2/TRBV6-3	NA	TRBJ2-1	CASSYDIGVRYNEQFF	TGTGCCAGCAGTTACGATATTGGCGTGCGCTACAATGAGCAGTTCTTC
TRBD1	TRBV12-3/TRBV12-4	NA	TRBJ2-5	CASSPNPVDRGPNQETQYF	TGTGCCAGCAGTCCAAACCCGGTCGACAGGGGGCCCAACCAAGAGACCCAGTACTTC
TRBD2	TRBV28	many	TRBJ2-1	CASSYPRPGLAGGSPNEQFF	TGTGCCAGCAGTTACCCACGACCGGGACTAGCGGGAGGATCGCCCAATGAGCAGTTCTTC
TRBD1	TRBV11-2	NA	TRBJ2-6	CASSSGTAGANVLTF	TGTGCCAGCAGCTCAGGGACAGCTGGGGCCAACGTCCTGACTTTC
NA	TRBV27	many	TRBJ1-2	CASGFEGIPPGPTF	TGTGCCAGCGGTTTTGAAGGGATCCCACCGGGACCCACCTTC
TRBD2	TRBV6-1	NA	TRBJ2-5	CASSEGGSGETQYF	TGTGCCAGCAGTGAAGGCGGGAGCGGGGAGACCCAGTACTTC
TRBD1	TRBV28	few	TRBJ1-6	CASSPGQGFSPLHF	TGTGCCAGCAGTCCGGGACAGGGATTTTCACCCCTCCACTTT
NA	TRBV10-2	many	TRBJ2-1	CASRYSNEQFF	TGCGCCAGCCGATACTCGAATGAGCAGTTCTTC
TRBD2	TRBV5-4	NA	TRBJ2-2	CASSPGGGVGELFF	TGTGCCAGCAGCCCGGGGGGGGGAGTCGGGGAGCTGTTTTTT
TRBD2	TRBV2	many	TRBJ2-1	CASSDWTSYNEQFF	TGTGCCAGCAGTGACTGGACTAGCTACAATGAGCAGTTCTTC
TRBD1	TRBV6-2/TRBV6-3	NA	TRBJ1-2	CASSPTGTGVYGYTF	TGTGCCAGCAGTCCTACCGGGACAGGGGTCTATGGCTACACCTTC
TRBD2	TRBV2	many	TRBJ2-7	CASRKLAGAYEQYF	TGTGCCAGCAGAAAACTAGCGGGAGCGTACGAGCAGTACTTC
TRBD1	TRBV4-1	few	TRBJ1-3	CASSPRQGARGNTIYF	TGCGCCAGCAGCCCGCGACAGGGGGCGCGCGGAAACACCATATATTTT
TRBD2	TRBV20-1	many	TRBJ2-2	CSARALAGVANTGELFF	TGCAGTGCTAGAGCGCTAGCGGGAGTTGCGAACACCGGGGAGCTGTTTTTT
NA	TRBV5-4	few	TRBJ2-3	CASSLYSGADADTQYF	TGTGCCAGCAGCTTGTATTCAGGGGCGGACGCAGATACGCAGTATTTT
NA	TRBV28	few	TRBJ2-6	CASSFQGARSGANVLTF	TGTGCCAGCAGTTTTCAGGGCGCCCGCTCTGGGGCCAACGTCCTGACTTTC
NA	TRBV13	many	TRBJ2-5	CASSQSSPGTQYF	TGTGCCAGCAGCCAGAGCAGCCCCGGGACCCAGTACTTC
NA	TRBV2	many	TRBJ2-1	CASNGYNEQFF	TGTGCCAGCAATGGTTACAATGAGCAGTTCTTC
TRBD2	TRBV6-2/TRBV6-3	many	TRBJ2-5	CASSYSGLQETQYF	TGTGCCAGCAGTTATAGCGGGCTACAAGAGACCCAGTACTTC
NA	TRBV20-1	many	TRBJ1-1	CSASSYRNTEAFF	TGCAGTGCTTCCTCCTACAGGAACACTGAAGCTTTCTTT
NA	TRBV7-6	few	TRBJ2-3	CASSLGLLTDTQYF	TGTGCCAGCAGCTTAGGACTGCTCACAGATACGCAGTATTTT